This section outlines one T cell receptor beta chain sequence together with its context. Clones were read by immunoSEQ multiplex PCR, and TCRdb kept only the in-frame ones, dropping some. The data show under 95,000 clones, with 91% seen just once and 1.5% to 2% held by the top ten. Germline V gene data show CDR1 as SGHNT and CDR2 as YYREEE (reference sequence). Trimming took off 2 bases at V and 7 bases at J, with 12 bases between the two ends. The CDR3 has 13 amino acids. This entry belongs to a study of T cell changes during pregnancy in multiple sclerosis. The chain has TRBV5-4 and TRBJ1-1; a weak D match, TRBD1 (6 bases). Sequenced material: peripheral blood, taken after pregnancy. This receptor was identified in a female donor in good health, enrolled as a control in a pregnancy study. The CDR3 DNA is TGTGCCAGCAGCTTTCAGGGGATCATTGAAGCTTTCTTT. It translates to CASSFQGIIEAFF. Looking up the rest from reference TRBV5-4 and TRBJ1-1 gives the full variable domain: ETGVTQSPTHLIKTRGQQVTLRCSSQSGHNTVSWYQQALGQGPQFIFQYYREEENGRGNFPPRFSGLQFPNYSSELNVNALELDDSALYLCASSFQGIIEAFFGQGTRLTVV.